In this sample, the clone carrying this T cell receptor (beta chain) turned up once. The antigen is unknown. Terminally differentiated effector memory CD45RA+ cells were left out of the naive CD8 fraction, which was CD45RO-negative and positively selected for CCR7. Donation came from healthy HIV-negative adults that had no recent acute infections or vaccinations. This sample is part of a study of shared clonotypes between healthy human individuals. Study overall: Donor ages ranged 18 to 49 years: a couple of women, a few men.

The germline V gene encodes CDR1 SQVTM and CDR2 ANQGSEA. Unmatched junction bases numbered 8, after V lost 6 bases and J lost 3 bases. This CDR3 spans 14 amino acids. Only in-frame clones appear in the TCRdb table, and some are missing; sequencing was by immunoSEQ multiplex PCR. The sample comprises around 2.1 million clones, around 93% of which are singletons, and around 1.7% rests with the top ten. Study-wide points: The four-donor shared clonotypes exceeded non-shared clonotypes in generation probability, with non-shared ones scoring lower. Naive subsets usually exceeded memory subsets in estimated richness.

What was sequenced was naive CD8+ T cells from PBMCs. The chain links TRBV29-1 to TRBJ1-5; 7 nucleotides line up with TRBD1. This receptor was taken from a man between 18 and 35 years old in good health. Some clones in this sample may be carry-over from other donors' samples. The CDR3 nucleotides read TGCAGCGTCAAAGGGGACAGATCCAATCAGCCCCAGCATTTT. It specifies CSVKGDRSNQPQHF.